The 20 T cell receptor beta chains below come from one sample, sequenced in a study of T cell repertoires in cytomegalovirus infection. TCRdb re-analysed the reads in MiXCR, keeping a single row per CDR3 protein. The data contain hundreds of thousands of distinct CDR3 sequences, almost 30% of them singletons. These TCRs' antigens remain unknown. Specimen: cultured PBMCs, collected from culture after CMV antigen stimulation. The receptor source for this set is a human donor in good health (CMV status not recorded). Some clones in this sample may be carry-over from other donors' samples.

This clonotype was seen a handful of times. This chain uses TRBV7-2 with TRBJ2-7; D unclear. CDR1 and CDR2 from the germline V gene are SGHTA and FQGNSA. This CDR3 contains 12 residues. V dropped 5 bases and J dropped 8 bases, with 13 bases sitting between them. CDR3 amino acids: CASSPDEAQQYF. The CDR3 bases are TGTGCCAGCAGCCCTGATGAGGCACAGCAGTACTTC.

J is TRBJ2-4 and V is TRBV6-5; TRBD1 matches at 9 bases. Germline lookup yields CDR1 MNHEY and CDR2 SVGAGI. This CDR3 region has 14 residues. Germline trimming cut 4 bases from V and 8 bases from J; bases unmatched to any gene: 6. DNA of the CDR3: TGTGCCAGCAGTTCCCGGGACAGGGCGGACATTCAGTACTTC. Protein product: CASSSRDRADIQYF.

The chain employs TRBV7-2 and TRBJ2-5; the D is unclear. V shed 1 base and J shed 0 bases, with 12 bases lying between them. CDR3 length equals 16 residues. Germline CDR1 and CDR2: SGHTA and FQGNSA. Here the CDR3 DNA reads TGTGCCAGCAGCTTAGATGTCGGAGCGTACCAAGAGACCCAGTACTTC. This encodes CASSLDVGAYQETQYF.

Concerning this clonotype: The junction departs from germline at one end; a sequencing error may be responsible. The V gene is TRBV7-6, the J gene TRBJ1-1; D not resolved. The germline V gene encodes CDR1 SGHVS and CDR2 FNYEAQ. This CDR3 has 13 amino acids. The CDR3 region has the DNA TGTGCTAGCAGCTATCAGGAGAACACTGAAGCTTTCTTT. It is translated as CASSYQENTEAFF.

This clonotype was detected a few times. The chain is built from TRBV7-2 and TRBJ2-1; unclear D gene. The germline gives CDR1 SGHTA, CDR2 FQGNSA. V lost 4 bases and J 10 bases, leaving 8 bases between the germline ends. The length of the CDR3 is 11 residues. In nucleotides, the CDR3 is TGTGCCAGCAGCTCCAGTTGGGAGCAGTTCTTC. Its translation: CASSSSWEQFF.

V usage is TRBV20-1 and J usage is TRBJ2-7; perhaps TRBD2 as D (5 bases). CDR1 is DFQATT, CDR2 SNEGSKA, per germline (reference sequence). V was clipped by 5 bases and J by 7 bases, with 18 bases between them. The CDR3 is made up of 13 amino acids. In DNA form, the CDR3 reads TGCAGTGCTCCCGAGCTAGCCGCCCGTGAGCAGTACTTC. Its protein is CSAPELAAREQYF.

This clonotype was seen more than once but under ten times. The chain recombines TRBV29-1 with TRBJ1-3; D gene unclear. The length of the CDR3 is 11 residues. Germline V CDR1 and CDR2: SQVTM, ANQGSEA. V was trimmed by 4 bases and J by 6 bases, leaving 7 bases between them. The CDR3 sequence: CSVVMVNTIYF. CDR3 DNA: TGCAGCGTTGTAATGGTAAACACCATATATTTT.

This clonotype appeared many times. The chain uses TRBV7-8 and TRBJ1-4, with TRBD1 matching 8 bases. Losses at the gene ends were 6 bases for V and 5 bases for J; bases not matched to a gene: 14. The CDR3 covers 17 residues. Germline CDR1 SGHVS, CDR2 FQNEAQ. The CDR3 DNA reads TGTGCCAGCAGGGCTTCCACGCGACAGGGGCGGAATGAAAAACTGTTTTTT. Translating it yields CASRASTRQGRNEKLFF.

This clonotype was picked up many times. A read error may account for a junction end that differs from germline. The chain has TRBV7-7 and TRBJ2-2, with D perhaps matching TRBD2 (6 bases). This CDR3 spans 13 amino acids. Germline-derived CDR1 and CDR2 are SSHAT and FNYEAQ (reference sequence). CDR3 loop: CASSLGRTGELFF. CDR3 in DNA: TGTGCTAGCAGCTTAGGGAGGACCGGGGAGCTGTTTTTT.

V gene TRBV6-8 combines with J gene TRBJ1-1; no firm D call. Germline V gene data show CDR1 as MNHGY and CDR2 as SAAAGT. The ends were cut back, 7 bases at V and 5 bases at J, with 17 bases in the middle. CDR3 length: 14 amino acids. The CDR3 region has the DNA TGTGCCAGCATCACCGACCCCGGAGGAACTGAAGCTTTCTTT. It is translated as CASITDPGGTEAFF.

The chain has TRBV28 and TRBJ1-5; maybe TRBD1 (5 bases). The CDR3 has 17 amino acids. V was shortened by 5 bases and J by 0 bases, with 17 bases between the two germline ends. Germline V CDR1 and CDR2: MDHEN, SYDVKM. CDR3 sequence: CASSPRSGTYSNQPQHF. CDR3 nucleotides: TGTGCCAGCAGTCCCCGTTCGGGGACCTATAGCAATCAGCCCCAGCATTTT.

The rearrangement joins TRBV20-1 to TRBJ2-3, with a possible D match to TRBD2 (5 bases). The CDR3 is 15 amino acids. CDR1 is DFQATT and CDR2 is SNEGSKA in the germline V gene (reference sequence). V shed 0 bases and J shed 4 bases, with 14 bases lying between them. CDR3 nucleotide sequence: TGCAGTGCTAGAGAGGGCGGGCGTCCCGCAGATACGCAGTATTTT. Amino acid sequence: CSAREGGRPADTQYF.

This clonotype was counted ten times or more. The chain is built from TRBV3-1 and TRBJ1-1; perhaps TRBD1 as D (6 bases). V was trimmed by 1 base and J by 5 bases, leaving 11 bases between them. CDR3 size: 14 residues. Germline V gene data show CDR1 as LGHDT and CDR2 as YNNKEL (reference sequence). DNA of the CDR3: TGTGCCAGCAGCCAAGGTGGCAGGGGTACTGAAGCTTTCTTT. Protein: CASSQGGRGTEAFF. Looking up the rest from reference TRBV3-1 and TRBJ1-1 gives the full variable domain: DTAVSQTPKYLVTQMGNDKSIKCEQNLGHDTMYWYKQDSKKFLKIMFSYNNKELIINETVPNRFSPKSPDKAHLNLHINSLELGDSAVYFCASSQGGRGTEAFFGQGTRLTVV.

This clonotype showed up many times. The chain recombines TRBV7-9 with TRBJ1-2; D possibly corresponds to TRBD1 (5 bases). This CDR3 has 17 residues. Trimming shortened V by 3 bases and J by 4 bases, and 21 bases separated the two germline ends. CDR1 is SEHNR and CDR2 is FQNEAQ in the germline V gene (reference sequence). As DNA, the CDR3 is TGTGCCAGCAGCTTTACCGGGACTGCCGAGGGTATCTATGGCTACACCTTC. This sequence encodes CASSFTGTAEGIYGYTF.

This clonotype was counted a few times. The chain joins TRBV12-5 to TRBJ2-5; 7 bases are a match to TRBD1. This CDR3 contains 17 residues. The germline gives CDR1 LGHNT, CDR2 FRNRAP. The J segment lost 1 base and the V segment lost 0 bases, leaving 8 bases of the junction unmatched. CDR3 coding DNA: TGTGCTAGTGGTTTGGTACGAGGGGGCGCTGGCCAAGAGACCCAGTACTTC. Protein product: CASGLVRGGAGQETQYF.

This chain's CDR3 is CASSSGGSGYQETQYF. The CDR3 nucleotides read TGTGCCAGCAGCTCCGGAGGTAGCGGATACCAAGAGACCCAGTACTTC. The V call is TRBV7-8, the J call TRBJ2-5, with D perhaps TRBD2 (6 bases). CDR1 and CDR2 (germline): SGHVS, FQNEAQ. Trimming shortened V by 4 bases and J by 0 bases, and 15 bases separated the two germline ends. This CDR3 has 16 amino acids. Based on the CDR3 plus reference TRBV7-8 and TRBJ2-5, the full variable domain is GAGVSQSPRYKVAKRGQDVALRCDPISGHVSLFWYQQALGQGPEFLTYFQNEAQLDKSGLPSDRFFAERPEGSVSTLKIQRTQQEDSAVYLCASSSGGSGYQETQYFGPGTRLLVL.

In this sample, this clonotype turned up a few times. V gene TRBV15 combines with J gene TRBJ1-4; weak D call: TRBD1 (6 bases). The CDR3 totals 14 residues. Germline CDR1 is LNHNV and CDR2 is YYDKDF (reference sequence). V lost 3 bases and J 6 bases, leaving 11 bases between the germline ends. This chain's CDR3 is CATSSREGDEKLFF. CDR3 DNA sequence: TGTGCCACCAGCAGTAGGGAGGGGGATGAAAAACTGTTTTTT.

This chain uses TRBV19 with TRBJ1-2; D is unclear. Germline V gives CDR1 LNHDA, CDR2 SQIVND (reference sequence). The V end lost 5 bases, the J end lost 5 bases, and 9 bases lay between the germline ends. This CDR3 region has 12 residues. The CDR3 is CASSVTNYGYTF. CDR3 sequence (DNA): TGTGCCAGTAGTGTGACAAATTATGGCTACACCTTC.

The chain uses TRBV18 and TRBJ1-4, with TRBD1 as a possible D gene (6 bases). The CDR3 consists of 15 residues. Trimming shortened V by 1 base and J by 2 bases, and 8 bases separated the two germline ends. Germline CDR1 and CDR2: KGHSH and LQKENI. CDR3 in amino acids: CASSPQRGTNEKLFF. CDR3 nucleotides: TGTGCCAGCTCACCACAAAGGGGGACTAATGAAAAACTGTTTTTT.

As concerns this clonotype: The junction differs from germline at one of its ends, possibly a read error. The V call is TRBV12-3 or TRBV12-4, the J call TRBJ2-1; tentatively, D is TRBD2 (6 bases). The CDR3 has 15 amino acids. The CDR3 DNA reads as TGTGCCAGCAGATTAGCGGACCCCTCCTACAATGAGCAGTTCTTC. This sequence encodes CASRLADPSYNEQFF.